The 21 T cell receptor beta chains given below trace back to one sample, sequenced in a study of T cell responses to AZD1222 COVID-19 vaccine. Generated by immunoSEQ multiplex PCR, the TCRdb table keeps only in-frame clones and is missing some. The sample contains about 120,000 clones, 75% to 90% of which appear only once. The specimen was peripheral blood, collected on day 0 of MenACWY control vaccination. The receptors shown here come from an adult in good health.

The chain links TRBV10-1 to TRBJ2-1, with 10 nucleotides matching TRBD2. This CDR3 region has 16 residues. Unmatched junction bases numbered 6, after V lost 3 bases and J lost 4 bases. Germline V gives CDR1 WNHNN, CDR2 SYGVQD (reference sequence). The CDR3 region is CASSDSRAGGYNEQFF. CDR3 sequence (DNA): TGCGCCAGCAGTGACAGTCGAGCGGGGGGGTACAATGAGCAGTTCTTC.

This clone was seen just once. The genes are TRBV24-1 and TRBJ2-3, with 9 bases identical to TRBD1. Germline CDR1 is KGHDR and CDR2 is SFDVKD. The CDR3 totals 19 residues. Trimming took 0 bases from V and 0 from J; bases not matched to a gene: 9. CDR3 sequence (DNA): TGTGCCACCAGTGATTTGCAAGCAGACAGGGGGACTAGCACAGATACGCAGTATTTT. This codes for CATSDLQADRGTSTDTQYF.

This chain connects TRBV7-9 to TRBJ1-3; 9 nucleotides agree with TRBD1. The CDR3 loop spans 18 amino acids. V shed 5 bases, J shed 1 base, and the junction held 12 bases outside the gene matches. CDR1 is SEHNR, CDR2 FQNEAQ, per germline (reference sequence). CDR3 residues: CASSPGEVQGASGNTIYF. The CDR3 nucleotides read TGTGCCAGCAGCCCAGGGGAGGTACAGGGGGCGTCTGGAAACACCATATATTTT.

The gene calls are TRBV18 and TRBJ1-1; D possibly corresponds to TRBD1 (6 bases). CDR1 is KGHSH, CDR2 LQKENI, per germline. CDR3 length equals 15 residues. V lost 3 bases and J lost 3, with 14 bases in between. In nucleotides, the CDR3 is TGTGCCAGCTCACCGGATCAGGGGTGGGACACTGAAGCTTTCTTT. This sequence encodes CASSPDQGWDTEAFF.

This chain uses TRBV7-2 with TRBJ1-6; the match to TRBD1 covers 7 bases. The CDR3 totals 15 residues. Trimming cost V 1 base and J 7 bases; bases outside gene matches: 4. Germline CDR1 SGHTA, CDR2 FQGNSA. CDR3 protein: CASSLDRGENSPLHF. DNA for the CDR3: TGTGCCAGCAGCTTAGACAGGGGTGAGAATTCACCCCTCCACTTT.

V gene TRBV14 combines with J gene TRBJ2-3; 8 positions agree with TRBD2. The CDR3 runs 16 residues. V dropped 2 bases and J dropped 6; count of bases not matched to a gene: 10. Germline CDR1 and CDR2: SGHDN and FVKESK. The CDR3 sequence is CASSQTGGAVDDTQYF. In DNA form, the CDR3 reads TGTGCCAGCAGCCAAACCGGGGGGGCTGTCGACGATACGCAGTATTTT.

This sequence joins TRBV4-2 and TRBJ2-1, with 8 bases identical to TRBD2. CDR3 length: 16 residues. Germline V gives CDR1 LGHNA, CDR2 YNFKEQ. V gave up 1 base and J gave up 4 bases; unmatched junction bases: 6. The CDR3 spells CASSQAGSGAYNEQFF. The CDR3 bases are TGTGCCAGCAGCCAAGCTGGTAGCGGGGCATACAATGAGCAGTTCTTC.

CDR3 protein: CASSPPLDRGSEQYF. CDR3 DNA: TGTGCCAGCTCACCACCATTGGACAGGGGTTCCGAGCAGTACTTC. The J gene is TRBJ2-7, the V gene TRBV18; TRBD1 matches 9 bases. V lost 0 bases and J lost 6; bases outside the gene matches: 6. The CDR3 spans 15 residues. Germline loops: CDR1 KGHSH, CDR2 LQKENI.

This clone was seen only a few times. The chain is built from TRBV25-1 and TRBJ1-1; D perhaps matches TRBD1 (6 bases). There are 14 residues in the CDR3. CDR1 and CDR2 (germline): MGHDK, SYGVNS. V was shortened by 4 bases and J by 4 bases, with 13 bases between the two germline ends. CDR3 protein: CASSALGQFTEAFF. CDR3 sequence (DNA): TGTGCCAGCAGTGCCCTCGGACAGTTCACTGAAGCTTTCTTT. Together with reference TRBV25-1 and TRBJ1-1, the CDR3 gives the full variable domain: EADIYQTPRYLVIGTGKKITLECSQTMGHDKMYWYQQDPGMELHLIHYSYGVNSTEKGDLSSESTVSRIRTEHFPLTLESARPSHTSQYLCASSALGQFTEAFFGQGTRLTVV.

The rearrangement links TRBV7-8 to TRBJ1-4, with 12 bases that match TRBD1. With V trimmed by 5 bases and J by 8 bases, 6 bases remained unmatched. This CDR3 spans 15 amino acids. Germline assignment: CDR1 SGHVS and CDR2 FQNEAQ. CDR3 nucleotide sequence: TGTGCCAGCAGCGGGGGGACAGGGGGCTGGGAAAAACTGTTTTTT. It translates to CASSGGTGGWEKLFF.

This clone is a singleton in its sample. CDR3 bases: TGCAGTGCTAGTCAGGGATCTGGCGCGGCTAATGAAAAACTGTTTTTT. This sequence encodes CSASQGSGAANEKLFF. V and J are TRBV20-1 and TRBJ1-4; D possibly corresponds to TRBD1 (5 bases). The CDR3 covers 16 residues. The V gene's germline CDR1 is DFQATT and CDR2 SNEGSKA (reference sequence). V lost 3 bases to trimming and J lost 3 bases, with 17 bases between them.

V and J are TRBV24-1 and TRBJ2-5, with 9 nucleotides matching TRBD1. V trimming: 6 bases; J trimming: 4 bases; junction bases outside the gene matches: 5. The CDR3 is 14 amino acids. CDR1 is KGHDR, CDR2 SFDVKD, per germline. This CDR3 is CATSSPTGGETQYF. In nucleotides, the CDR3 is TGTGCCACCAGTTCCCCGACAGGGGGAGAGACCCAGTACTTC.

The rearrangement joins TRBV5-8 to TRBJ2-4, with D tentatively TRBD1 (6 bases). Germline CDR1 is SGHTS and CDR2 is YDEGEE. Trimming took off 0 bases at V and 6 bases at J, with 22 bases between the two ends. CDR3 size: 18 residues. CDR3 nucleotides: TGTGCCAGCAGCTTGGGGATAGAACAGGGACCCAGGAGAAACATTCAGTACTTC. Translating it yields CASSLGIEQGPRRNIQYF.

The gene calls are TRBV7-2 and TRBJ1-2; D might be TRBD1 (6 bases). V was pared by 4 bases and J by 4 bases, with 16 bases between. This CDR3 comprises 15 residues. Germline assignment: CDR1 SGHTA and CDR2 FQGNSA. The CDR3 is CASSSGAHPVYGYTF. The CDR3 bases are TGTGCCAGCAGCTCAGGGGCCCACCCTGTCTATGGCTACACCTTC.

This chain's CDR3 is CAISDLQGSYGYTF. The CDR3 DNA reads TGTGCCATCAGTGATCTTCAGGGGAGCTATGGCTACACCTTC. This chain connects TRBV10-3 to TRBJ1-2; the D gene is possibly TRBD1 (6 bases). Trimming cost V 3 bases and J 4 bases, with 12 bases left between them. The CDR3 length is 14 residues. CDR1 ENHRY and CDR2 SYGVKD come from the germline V gene.

This CDR3 reads CASSFTGGSLDTGELFF. The CDR3 nucleotides read TGCGCCAGCAGCTTTACAGGGGGCTCTCTCGACACCGGGGAGCTGTTTTTT. V is TRBV5-1 and J is TRBJ2-2, with TRBD1 identical over 9 bases. The germline CDR1 and CDR2 sequences are SGHRS and YFSETQ. This CDR3 spans 17 amino acids. The V gene end was trimmed by 2 bases and the J gene end by 3 bases; junction bases not matched to a gene: 8.

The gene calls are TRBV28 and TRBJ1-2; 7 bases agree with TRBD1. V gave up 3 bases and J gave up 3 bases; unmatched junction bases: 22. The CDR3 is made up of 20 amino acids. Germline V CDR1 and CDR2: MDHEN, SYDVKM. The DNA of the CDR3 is TGTGCCAGCAGTTTTGTATTAAGGAAGACAGGGACTAGTCTAGACTATGGCTACACCTTC. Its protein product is CASSFVLRKTGTSLDYGYTF.

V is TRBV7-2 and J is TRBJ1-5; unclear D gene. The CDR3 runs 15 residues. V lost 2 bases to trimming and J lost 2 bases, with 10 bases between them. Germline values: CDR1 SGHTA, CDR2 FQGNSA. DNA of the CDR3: TGTGCCAGCAGCTTACAGGTGGAGGGCAATCAGCCCCAGCATTTT. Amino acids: CASSLQVEGNQPQHF. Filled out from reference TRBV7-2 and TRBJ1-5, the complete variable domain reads GAGVSQSPSNKVTEKGKDVELRCDPISGHTALYWYRQSLGQGLEFLIYFQGNSAPDKSGLPSDRFSAERTGGSVSTLTIQRTQQEDSAVYLCASSLQVEGNQPQHFGDGTRLSIL.

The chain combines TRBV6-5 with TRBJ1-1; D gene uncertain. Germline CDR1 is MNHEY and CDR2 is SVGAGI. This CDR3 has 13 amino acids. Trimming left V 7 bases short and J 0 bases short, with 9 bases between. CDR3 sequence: CASMLTVNTEAFF. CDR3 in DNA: TGTGCCAGCATGTTGACCGTGAACACTGAAGCTTTCTTT.

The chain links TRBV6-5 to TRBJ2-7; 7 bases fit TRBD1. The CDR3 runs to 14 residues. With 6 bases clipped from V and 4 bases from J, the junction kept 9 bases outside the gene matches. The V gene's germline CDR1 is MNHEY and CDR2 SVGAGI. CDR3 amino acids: CASRATGQAYEQYF. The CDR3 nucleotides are TGTGCCAGCAGAGCCACCGGACAGGCTTACGAGCAGTACTTC.

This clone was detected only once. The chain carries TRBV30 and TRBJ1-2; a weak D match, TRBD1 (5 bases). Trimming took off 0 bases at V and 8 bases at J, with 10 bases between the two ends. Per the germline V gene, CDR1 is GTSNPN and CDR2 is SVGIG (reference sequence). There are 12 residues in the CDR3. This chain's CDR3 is CAWSVHGGGYTF. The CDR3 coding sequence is TGTGCCTGGAGTGTACACGGGGGGGGCTACACCTTC.